These T cell receptor beta chains were read from a single sample in a study of regulatory T cells in long-lasting Graves disease. TCRdb independently ran MiXCR on the multiplex PCR reads; one entry per CDR3 protein. The table lists some 430,000 distinct CDR3 sequences, 20% to 25% of them singletons. The starting material was peripheral blood mononuclear cells (PBMCs), obtained when the disease was refractory, from a patient treated with antithyroid drugs. The source is a female donor with Graves disease. CDR3s include the opening cysteine and the closing phenylalanine or tryptophan. A D gene is named only where the DNA matches it firmly. Not all rows give a size; the values are once, few, many and, for expanded clones, a class.

d_gene	v_gene	abundance	j_gene	CDR3aa	CDR3nt
TRBD1	TRBV5-5	.	TRBJ1-1	CASSFRDRESATEAFF	TGTGCCAGCAGCTTTCGGGACAGGGAGTCGGCCACTGAAGCTTTCTTT
.	TRBV3-1	.	TRBJ1-5	CASSRTAGDNQPQHF	TGTGCCAGCAGCCGAACCGCAGGGGACAATCAGCCCCAGCATTTT
.	TRBV2	many	TRBJ2-6	CASRARVSGANVLTF	TGTGCCAGCAGGGCCAGAGTCTCTGGGGCCAACGTCCTGACTTTC
.	TRBV5-4	few	TRBJ2-5	CASSLLTTYGVDGTQYF	TGTGCCAGCAGCCTCTTAACCACTTATGGGGTAGATGGGACCCAGTACTTC
.	TRBV6-1	many	TRBJ1-2	CATPGGQFFLDYGYTF	TGTGCCACCCCCGGGGGGCAGTTTTTTCTGGACTATGGCTACACCTTC
TRBD1	TRBV2	many	TRBJ1-2	CASSGTGDRAHYGYTF	TGTGCCAGCAGTGGGACAGGGGATCGGGCCCACTATGGCTACACCTTC
TRBD1	TRBV25-1	few	TRBJ1-1	CASSGGRTGGWHTEAFF	TGTGCCAGCAGTGGAGGTCGGACAGGGGGTTGGCACACTGAAGCTTTCTTT
.	TRBV5-1	few	TRBJ1-1	CASSLDPGTETEAFF	TGCGCCAGCAGCTTGGACCCCGGGACGGAGACTGAAGCTTTCTTT
TRBD1	TRBV11-2	many	TRBJ1-4	CASSLGTQGRKLFF	TGTGCCAGCAGCCTCGGGACACAGGGGAGAAAACTGTTTTTT
TRBD1	TRBV2	many	TRBJ2-2	CASSSDRVQAGELFF	TGTGCCAGCAGCTCTGACAGGGTTCAGGCCGGGGAGCTGTTTTTT
TRBD2	TRBV2	many	TRBJ2-5	CASSEGTSERVETQYF	TGTGCCAGCAGTGAAGGGACTAGCGAGCGGGTAGAGACCCAGTACTTC
.	TRBV12-3/TRBV12-4	many	TRBJ1-1	CASSSARGERLDTEAFF	TGTGCCAGCAGCTCCGCGAGAGGGGAGCGTTTGGACACTGAAGCTTTCTTT
.	TRBV20-1	.	TRBJ1-1	CSARVVQGVETEAFF	TGCAGTGCTAGAGTAGTTCAGGGAGTTGAGACTGAAGCTTTCTTT
.	TRBV20-1	few	TRBJ2-5	CSARDIVNVETQYF	TGCAGTGCTAGAGATATCGTGAATGTGGAGACCCAGTACTTC
.	TRBV12-3/TRBV12-4	many	TRBJ1-1	CASTLGAHTEAFF	TGTGCCAGCACCCTGGGCGCCCACACTGAAGCTTTCTTT
TRBD1	TRBV20-1	.	TRBJ1-5	CSAPGQGAAQPQHF	TGCAGTGCTCCAGGACAGGGGGCTGCTCAGCCCCAGCATTTT
.	TRBV3-1	few	TRBJ1-2	CASSHGGRGDGYTF	TGTGCCAGCAGCCACGGCGGGAGGGGAGATGGCTACACCTTC
.	TRBV12-3/TRBV12-4	few	TRBJ1-6	CASSQPFPHLHF	TGTGCCAGCAGCCAACCCTTTCCACACCTCCACTTT
TRBD1	TRBV7-2	few	TRBJ2-7	CASSFGQASSYEQYF	TGTGCCAGCAGCTTCGGACAGGCGAGCTCCTACGAGCAGTACTTC
.	TRBV5-1	.	TRBJ2-7	CASSLATASYEQYF	TGCGCCAGCAGCTTGGCCACAGCGTCCTACGAGCAGTACTTC
TRBD2	TRBV6-2/TRBV6-3	few	TRBJ2-6	CASSSWTSGWSGANVLTF	TGTGCCAGCAGTTCGTGGACTAGCGGGTGGAGCGGGGCCAACGTCCTGACTTTC
.	TRBV7-3	.	TRBJ2-3	CASSVDGPPRAGGTDTQYF	TGTGCCAGCAGCGTCGACGGACCACCCAGAGCAGGTGGCACAGATACGCAGTATTTT
TRBD2	TRBV28	.	TRBJ2-5	CASSPPGLAVQETQYF	TGTGCCAGCAGCCCCCCGGGACTAGCGGTCCAAGAGACCCAGTACTTC
TRBD1	TRBV28	once	TRBJ2-5	CASRGTGGYGQYF	TGTGCCAGCAGGGGGACAGGGGGCTACGGGCAGTACTTC
.	TRBV27	.	TRBJ1-5	CASSLTGLDNQPQHF	TGTGCCAGCAGTTTGACAGGTTTGGACAATCAGCCCCAGCATTTT
.	TRBV11-3	few	TRBJ2-7	CASSPTGASFGYEQYF	TGTGCCAGCAGTCCTACGGGGGCCAGCTTCGGCTACGAGCAGTACTTC
.	TRBV28	few	TRBJ2-7	CASSLGDSGLYEQYF	TGTGCCAGCAGTCTGGGGGACTCCGGCCTCTACGAGCAGTACTTC
.	TRBV3-1	.	TRBJ2-2	CASSPGAINTGELFF	TGTGCCAGCAGCCCTGGTGCCATAAACACCGGGGAGCTGTTTTTT
TRBD1	TRBV7-2	few	TRBJ1-3	CASSLVSGGSGNTIYF	TGTGCCAGCAGCTTAGTCTCAGGGGGCTCTGGAAACACCATATATTTT
.	TRBV27	many	TRBJ1-5	CASSLLGEGQPQHF	TGTGCCAGCAGTTTACTTGGGGAGGGGCAGCCCCAGCATTTT
.	TRBV12-3/TRBV12-4	many	TRBJ1-4	CASSLLQGLQEKLFF	TGTGCCAGCAGTTTATTGCAGGGGCTACAAGAAAAACTGTTTTTT
.	TRBV14	few	TRBJ2-7	CASSQYRESPYEQYF	TGTGCCAGCAGCCAGTACAGGGAGAGCCCCTACGAGCAGTACTTC
TRBD1	TRBV6-2/TRBV6-3	.	TRBJ1-4	CASSFITGQGASTNEKLFF	TGTGCCAGCAGTTTTATAACCGGACAGGGGGCATCAACTAATGAAAAACTGTTTTTT
TRBD1	TRBV12-3/TRBV12-4	many	TRBJ1-1	CASSLGQGIAEAFF	TGTGCCAGCAGTTTGGGACAGGGGATTGCTGAAGCTTTCTTT
TRBD1	TRBV28	few	TRBJ1-1	CASSLTGGKRWTEAFF	TGTGCCAGCAGTTTAACAGGGGGCAAAAGGTGGACTGAAGCTTTCTTT
.	TRBV27	many	TRBJ2-7	CASSLDRTSYEQYF	TGTGCCAGCAGTCTCGACAGGACATCCTACGAGCAGTACTTC
TRBD2	TRBV4-1	few	TRBJ2-7	CASSQPGGGRYEQYF	TGCGCCAGCAGCCAGCCCGGGGGCGGGAGGTACGAGCAGTACTTC
.	TRBV20-1	.	TRBJ2-2	CSASSLATEWTGELFF	TGCAGTGCTAGTAGTCTAGCGACGGAGTGGACCGGGGAGCTGTTTTTT
TRBD2	TRBV28	few	TRBJ2-3	CASSPPGLGTDTQYF	TGTGCCAGCAGTCCTCCGGGACTAGGGACAGATACGCAGTATTTT
TRBD1	TRBV10-3	few	TRBJ2-6	CAISDKVRDRGRGGANVLTF	TGTGCCATCAGTGACAAGGTACGGGACAGGGGGCGAGGAGGGGCCAACGTCCTGACTTTC
.	TRBV20-1	few	TRBJ2-2	CSAEPPGAPTGELFF	TGCAGTGCGGAACCCCCGGGGGCCCCGACCGGGGAGCTGTTTTTT
TRBD1	TRBV5-1	few	TRBJ1-2	CASSLTGQGGYGYTF	TGCGCCAGCAGCTTGACAGGACAGGGCGGCTATGGCTACACCTTC